This T cell receptor (beta chain) was captured by sequencing in a study of cytomegalovirus exposure and HLA in healthy donors. Overall study context: As an earlier analysis found, some 180 million T cells yielded approximately 110 million unique TCR beta sequences. Study-level points and caveats: In an earlier analysis, about 87% or about 30%: the productive usage of most TCR beta V segments. One cluster of highly shared sequence variants probably arose as a sequencing artifact.

The CDR3 length is 18 residues. V trimming: 3 bases; J trimming: 5 bases; junction bases outside the gene matches: 14. The germline V gene has CDR1 SGHAT and CDR2 FQNNGV. Concerning this clone: Its antigen is not identified.

PCR involved 60 Vbeta and 13 Jbeta primers. Assay: immunoSEQ multiplex PCR; the TCRdb copy retains only in-frame clones and omits some. The repertoire consists of roughly 150,000 clones, with around 77% occurring once and the leading ten covering 2% to 2.5%. The source of this sequence is a man between 25 and 39 years old in good health and CMV-seronegative. This chain connects TRBV11-2 to TRBJ2-2; 8 bases line up with TRBD2. Source material: PBMCs. As DNA, the CDR3 is TGTGCCAGCAGCTTCGGTGGGAGAAGCGGGAGAGGGACCGGGGAGCTGTTTTTT. Translated: CASSFGGRSGRGTGELFF.